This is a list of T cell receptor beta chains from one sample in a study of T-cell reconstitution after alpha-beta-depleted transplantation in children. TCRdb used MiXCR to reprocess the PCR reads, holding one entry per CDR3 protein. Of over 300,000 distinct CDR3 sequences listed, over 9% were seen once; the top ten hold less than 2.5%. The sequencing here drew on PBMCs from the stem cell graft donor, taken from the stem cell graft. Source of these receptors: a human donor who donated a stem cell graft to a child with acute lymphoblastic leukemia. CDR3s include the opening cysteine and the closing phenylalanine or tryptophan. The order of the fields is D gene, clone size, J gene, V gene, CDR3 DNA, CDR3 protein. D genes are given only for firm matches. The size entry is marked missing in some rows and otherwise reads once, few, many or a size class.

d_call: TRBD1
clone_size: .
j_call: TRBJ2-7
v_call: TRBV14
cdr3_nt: TGTGCCAGCAGCCATCTGGACAGGGGCCTTTACGAGCAGTACTTC
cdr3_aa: CASSHLDRGLYEQYF

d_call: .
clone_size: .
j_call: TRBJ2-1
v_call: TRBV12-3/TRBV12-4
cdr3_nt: TGTGCCAGCAGTTTTAGTCAGGGTCTGAGCAATGAGCAGTTCTTC
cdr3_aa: CASSFSQGLSNEQFF

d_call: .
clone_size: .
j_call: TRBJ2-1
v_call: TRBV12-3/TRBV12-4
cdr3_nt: TGTGCCAGCGTCCTGGCCTTCGGGTCCTACAATGAGCAGTTCTTC
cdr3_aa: CASVLAFGSYNEQFF

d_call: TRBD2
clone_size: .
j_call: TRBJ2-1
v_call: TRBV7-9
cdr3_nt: TGTGCCAGCACCTCGCCGGGACTAGGGCACGGGGATGAGCAGTTCTTC
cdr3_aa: CASTSPGLGHGDEQFF

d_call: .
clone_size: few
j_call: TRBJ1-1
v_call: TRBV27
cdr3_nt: TGTGCCAGCAGTTTATGGGGGGCCCACACTGAAGCTTTCTTT
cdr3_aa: CASSLWGAHTEAFF

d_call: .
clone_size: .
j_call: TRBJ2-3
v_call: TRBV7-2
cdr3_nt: TGTGCCAGCAGCCCAATAACTAGCATGAGCACAGATACGCAGTATTTT
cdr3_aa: CASSPITSMSTDTQYF

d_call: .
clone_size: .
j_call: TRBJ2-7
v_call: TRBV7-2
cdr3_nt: TGTGCCAGCAGCCCACAACACAGCTACGAGCAGTACTTC
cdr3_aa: CASSPQHSYEQYF

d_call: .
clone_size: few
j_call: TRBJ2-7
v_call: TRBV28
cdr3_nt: TGTGCCAGCAGTATCCGGGACCTCACGTACGAGCAGTACTTC
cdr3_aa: CASSIRDLTYEQYF

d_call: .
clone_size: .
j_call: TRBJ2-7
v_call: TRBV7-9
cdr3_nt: TGTGCCAGCAGCTTAGTAATGGCAGGGGCGGGCTACGAGCAGTACTTC
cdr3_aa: CASSLVMAGAGYEQYF

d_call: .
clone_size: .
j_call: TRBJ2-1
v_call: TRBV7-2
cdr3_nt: TGTGCCAGCAGCTTATATGTGTCGGGAGCTGCCAATGAGCAGTTCTTC
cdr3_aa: CASSLYVSGAANEQFF

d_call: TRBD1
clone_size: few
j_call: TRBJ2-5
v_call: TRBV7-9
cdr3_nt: TGTCCCAGCAGCCACCAGGAGAACAGGGGGCTCCGAGAGACCCAGTACTTC
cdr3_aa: CPSSHQENRGLRETQYF

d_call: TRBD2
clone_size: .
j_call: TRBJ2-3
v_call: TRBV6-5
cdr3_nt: TGTGCCAGCAGTTACTCGTGGCTAGCGGGGGGGTTTGGCGCAGATACGCAGTATTTT
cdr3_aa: CASSYSWLAGGFGADTQYF

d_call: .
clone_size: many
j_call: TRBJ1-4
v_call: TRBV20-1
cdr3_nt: TGCAGTCCCGTCCAGAGAAAACTGTTTTTT
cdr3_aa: CSPVQRKLFF

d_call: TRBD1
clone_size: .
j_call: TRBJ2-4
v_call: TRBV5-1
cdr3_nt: TGCGCCAGCAGCTTCGGGACAGGGCACTGGGCTCAGTACTTC
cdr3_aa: CASSFGTGHWAQYF

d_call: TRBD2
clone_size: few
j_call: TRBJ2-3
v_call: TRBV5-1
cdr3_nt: TGCGCCAGCAGCTCACGGACTAGCGGGCCTGTGGATACGCAGTATTTT
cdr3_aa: CASSSRTSGPVDTQYF

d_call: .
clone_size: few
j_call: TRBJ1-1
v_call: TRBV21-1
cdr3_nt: TGTGCCAGCAGCAAAGATGGGGGGAACACTGAAGCTTTCTTT
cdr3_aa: CASSKDGGNTEAFF

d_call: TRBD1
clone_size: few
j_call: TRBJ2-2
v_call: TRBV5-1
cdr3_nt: TGCGCCAGCAGCTTCGGACAGGTCCTGGCCGGGGAGCTGTTTTTT
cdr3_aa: CASSFGQVLAGELFF

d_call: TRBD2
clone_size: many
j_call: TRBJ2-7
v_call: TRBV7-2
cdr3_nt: TGTGCCAGCAGCTTAGCCCCCGCCGGAACTAGCGGGACGTCTTACGAGCAGTACTTC
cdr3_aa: CASSLAPAGTSGTSYEQYF

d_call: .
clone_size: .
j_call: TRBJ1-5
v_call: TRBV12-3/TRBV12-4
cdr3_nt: TGTGCCAGCAGTTTACAGGGGAACCGTCAGCCCCAGCATTTT
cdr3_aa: CASSLQGNRQPQHF

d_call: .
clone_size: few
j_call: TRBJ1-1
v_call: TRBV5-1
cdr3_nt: TGCGCCAGCAGCTTGGACCGTCCAGGGGTAACTGAAGCTTTCTTT
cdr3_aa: CASSLDRPGVTEAFF

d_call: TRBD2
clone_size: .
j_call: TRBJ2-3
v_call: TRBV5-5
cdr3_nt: TGTGCCAGCAGCTTGGCCGGGACTAGCGGGAAGACGCAGTATTTT
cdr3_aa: CASSLAGTSGKTQYF

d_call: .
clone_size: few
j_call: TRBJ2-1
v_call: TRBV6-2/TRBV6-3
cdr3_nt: TGTGCCAGCAGTTATCATCTAAATGAGCAGTTCTTC
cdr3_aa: CASSYHLNEQFF

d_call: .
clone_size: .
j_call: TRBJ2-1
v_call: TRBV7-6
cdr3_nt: TGTGCCAGCATCGCTCATCCGGGACTGACGTTGTACAATGAGCAGTTCTTC
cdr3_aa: CASIAHPGLTLYNEQFF

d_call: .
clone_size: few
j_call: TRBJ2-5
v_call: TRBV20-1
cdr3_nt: TGCAGTGCTAGAGAAGGGCAGTGGGGTCAAGAGACCCAGTACTTC
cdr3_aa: CSAREGQWGQETQYF

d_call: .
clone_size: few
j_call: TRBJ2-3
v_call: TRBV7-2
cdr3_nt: TGTGCCAGCAGGGCGGCGGGAACAGATACGCAGTATTTT
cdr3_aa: CASRAAGTDTQYF

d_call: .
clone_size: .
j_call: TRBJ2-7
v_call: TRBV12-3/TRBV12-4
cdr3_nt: TGTGCCAGCAGTGGAGACAGGAGCTCCTACGAGCAGTACTTC
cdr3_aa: CASSGDRSSYEQYF

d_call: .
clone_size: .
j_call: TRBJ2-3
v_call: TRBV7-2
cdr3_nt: TGTGCCAGCAGCTTAGTGGTGGGAGGTTTAGTAGATACGCAGTATTTT
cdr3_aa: CASSLVVGGLVDTQYF

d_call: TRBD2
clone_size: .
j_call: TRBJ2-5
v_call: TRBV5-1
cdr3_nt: TGCGCCAGCACCTTACTTAGCGGGATAGAAGAGACCCAGTACTTC
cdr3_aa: CASTLLSGIEETQYF

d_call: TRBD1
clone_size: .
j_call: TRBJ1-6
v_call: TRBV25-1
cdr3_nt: TGTGCCAGCAGTGAAAGACAGGGGAGTTCACCCCTCCACTTT
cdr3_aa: CASSERQGSSPLHF

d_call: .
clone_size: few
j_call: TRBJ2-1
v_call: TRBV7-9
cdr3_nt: TGTGCCAGCAGCTTAGAAAAGGGGCCCCACAATGAGCAGTTCTTC
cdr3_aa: CASSLEKGPHNEQFF

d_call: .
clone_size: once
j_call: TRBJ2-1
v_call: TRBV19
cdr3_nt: TGTGCCAGTGAAGGGGGGGCCGGCTCCTACAATGAGCAGTTCTTC
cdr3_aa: CASEGGAGSYNEQFF

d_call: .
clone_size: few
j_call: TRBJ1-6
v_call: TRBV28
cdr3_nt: TGTGCCAGCGGACGGATTTCACCCCTCCACTTT
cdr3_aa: CASGRISPLHF

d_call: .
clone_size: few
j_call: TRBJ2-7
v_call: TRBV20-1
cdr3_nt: TGCAGTGCTAGAGATCCCGGGGGCGAGGGGTACGAGCAGTACTTC
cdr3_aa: CSARDPGGEGYEQYF

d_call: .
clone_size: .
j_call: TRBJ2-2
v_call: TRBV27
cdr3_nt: TGTGCCAGCAGTTGGCAGGAGAACACCGGGGAGCTGTTTTTT
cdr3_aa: CASSWQENTGELFF

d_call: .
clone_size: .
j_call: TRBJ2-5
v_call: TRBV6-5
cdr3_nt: TGTGCCAGCAGTTTCCCGGCTAGCAGTGGAGAGACCCAGTACTTC
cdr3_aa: CASSFPASSGETQYF

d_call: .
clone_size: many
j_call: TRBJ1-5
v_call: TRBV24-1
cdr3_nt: TGTGCCACCAGTGAAGGCACGAGCAATCAGCCCCAGCATTTT
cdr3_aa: CATSEGTSNQPQHF

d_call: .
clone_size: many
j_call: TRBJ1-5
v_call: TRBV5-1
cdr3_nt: TGCGCCAGCAGCTTGGATCCCGGGGCACATCAGCCCCAGCATTTT
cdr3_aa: CASSLDPGAHQPQHF

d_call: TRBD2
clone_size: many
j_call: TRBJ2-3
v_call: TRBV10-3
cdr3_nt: TGTGCCATCAGTGATGGGAGGGGCACAGATACGCAGTATTTT
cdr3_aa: CAISDGRGTDTQYF

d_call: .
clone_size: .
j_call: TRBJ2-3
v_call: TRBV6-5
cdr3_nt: TGTGCCAGCAGTTCCACTAGTCAGTCCACAGATACGCAGTATTTT
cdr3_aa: CASSSTSQSTDTQYF

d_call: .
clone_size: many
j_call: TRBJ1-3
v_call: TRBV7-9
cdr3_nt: TGTGCCAGCAGCTTAGTTCGGGGGCGCGGAAACACCATATATTTT
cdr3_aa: CASSLVRGRGNTIYF

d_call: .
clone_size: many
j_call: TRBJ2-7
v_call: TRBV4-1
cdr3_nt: TGCGCCAGCAGCCAAGGGCCCTCCTACGAGCAGTACTTC
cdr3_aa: CASSQGPSYEQYF

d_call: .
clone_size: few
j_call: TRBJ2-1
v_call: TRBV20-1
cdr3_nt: TGCAGTGCTAGAGCACAGGGAGGCCCCTACAATGAGCAGTTCTTC
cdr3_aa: CSARAQGGPYNEQFF

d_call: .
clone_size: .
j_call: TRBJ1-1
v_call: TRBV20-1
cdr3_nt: TGCAGTGGGAGGGGGGATTGGCGGGGTGAAGCTTTCTTT
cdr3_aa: CSGRGDWRGEAFF

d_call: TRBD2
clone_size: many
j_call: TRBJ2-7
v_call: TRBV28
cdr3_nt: TGTGCCAGCAGCCGGGCCGCAGCGGGAGTAGGCTCGGGGCCCCCGACTTACGAGCAGTACTTC
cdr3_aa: CASSRAAAGVGSGPPTYEQYF

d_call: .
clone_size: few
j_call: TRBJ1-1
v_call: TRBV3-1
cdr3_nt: TGTGCCAGCAGCCAGGAGACAGGATTGAACACTGAAGCTTTCTTT
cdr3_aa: CASSQETGLNTEAFF

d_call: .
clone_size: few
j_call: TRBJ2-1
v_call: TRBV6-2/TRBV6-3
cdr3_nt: TGTGCCAGCAGTTTGAGGGTCGGGTTCTTAAATGAGCAGTTCTTC
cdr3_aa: CASSLRVGFLNEQFF

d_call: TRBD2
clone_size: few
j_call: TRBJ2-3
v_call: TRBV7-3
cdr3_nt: TGTGCCAGCAGCTTCCTCCGGGACTATCTCTCGGATACGCAGTATTTT
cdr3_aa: CASSFLRDYLSDTQYF

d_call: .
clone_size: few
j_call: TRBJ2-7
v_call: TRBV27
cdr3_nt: TGTGCCAGCAGTCCGCAGACAGGAGCCTACGAGCAGTACTTC
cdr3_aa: CASSPQTGAYEQYF

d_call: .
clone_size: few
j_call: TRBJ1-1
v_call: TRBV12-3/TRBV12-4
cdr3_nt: TGTGCCAGCAGTTTACTCTTGGACGGGGGGACTGAAGCTTTCTTT
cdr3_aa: CASSLLLDGGTEAFF

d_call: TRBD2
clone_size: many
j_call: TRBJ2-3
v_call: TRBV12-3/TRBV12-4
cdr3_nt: TGTGCCATCCATCCGGGAGGGCTGCGGGATACGCAGTATTTT
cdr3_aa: CAIHPGGLRDTQYF

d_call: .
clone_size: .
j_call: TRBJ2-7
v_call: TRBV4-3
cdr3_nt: TGCGCCAGCAGCCAAGATGCCGTGCAGGGCGCCTACGAGCAGTACTTC
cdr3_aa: CASSQDAVQGAYEQYF

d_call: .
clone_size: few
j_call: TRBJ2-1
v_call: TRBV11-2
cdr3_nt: TGTGCCAGCAGCTTAGATCGGATTAATGAGCAGTTCTTC
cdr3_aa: CASSLDRINEQFF

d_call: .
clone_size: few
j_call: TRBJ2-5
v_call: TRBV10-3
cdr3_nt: TGTGCCATCGGAACAGGGAGGTTCGAGACCCAGTACTTC
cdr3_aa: CAIGTGRFETQYF

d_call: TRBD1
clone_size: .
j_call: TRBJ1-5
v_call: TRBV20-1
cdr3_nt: TGCAGTGCTGGGACAGTGGATCAGCCCCAGCATTTT
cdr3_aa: CSAGTVDQPQHF

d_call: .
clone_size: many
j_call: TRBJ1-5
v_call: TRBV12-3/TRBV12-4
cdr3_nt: TGTGCCAGCAGTTTCGGACTGACCGATAGCAATCAGCCCCAGCATTTT
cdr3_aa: CASSFGLTDSNQPQHF